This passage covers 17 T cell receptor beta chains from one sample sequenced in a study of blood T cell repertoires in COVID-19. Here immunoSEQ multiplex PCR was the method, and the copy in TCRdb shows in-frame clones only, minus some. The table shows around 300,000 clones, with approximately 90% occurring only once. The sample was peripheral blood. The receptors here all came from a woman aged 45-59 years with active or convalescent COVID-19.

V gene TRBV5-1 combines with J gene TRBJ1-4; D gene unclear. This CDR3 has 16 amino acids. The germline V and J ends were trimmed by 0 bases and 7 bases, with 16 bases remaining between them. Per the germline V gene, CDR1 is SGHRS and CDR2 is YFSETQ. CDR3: CASSLAGGKRTEKLFF. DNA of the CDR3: TGCGCCAGCAGCTTGGCCGGAGGGAAAAGGACTGAAAAACTGTTTTTT.

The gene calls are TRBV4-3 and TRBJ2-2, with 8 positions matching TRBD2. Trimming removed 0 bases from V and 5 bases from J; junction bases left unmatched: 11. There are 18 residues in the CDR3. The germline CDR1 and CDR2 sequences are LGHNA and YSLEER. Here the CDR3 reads CASSQDIASGGMTGELFF. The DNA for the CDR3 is TGCGCCAGCAGCCAAGATATAGCTTCGGGAGGGATGACCGGGGAGCTGTTTTTT.

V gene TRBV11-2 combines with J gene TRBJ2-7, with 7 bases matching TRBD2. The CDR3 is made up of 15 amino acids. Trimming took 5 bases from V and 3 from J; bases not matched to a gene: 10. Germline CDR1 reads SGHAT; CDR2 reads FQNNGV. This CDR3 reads CASSDLSGLDYEQYF. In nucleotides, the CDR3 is TGTGCCAGCAGCGACCTTAGCGGGCTGGACTACGAGCAGTACTTC.

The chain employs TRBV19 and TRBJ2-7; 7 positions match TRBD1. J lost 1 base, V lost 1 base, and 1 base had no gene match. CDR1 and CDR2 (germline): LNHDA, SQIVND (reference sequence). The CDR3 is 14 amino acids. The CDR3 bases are TGTGCCAGTAGTATAGCACAGGGGTCCTACGAGCAGTACTTC. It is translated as CASSIAQGSYEQYF.

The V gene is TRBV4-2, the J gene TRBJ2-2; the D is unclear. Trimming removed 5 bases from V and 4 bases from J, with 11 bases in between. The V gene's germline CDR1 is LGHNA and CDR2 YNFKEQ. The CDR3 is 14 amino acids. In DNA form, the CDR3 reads TGTGCCAGCAGCTACCGGGTTACCACCGGGGAGCTGTTTTTT. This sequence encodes CASSYRVTTGELFF.

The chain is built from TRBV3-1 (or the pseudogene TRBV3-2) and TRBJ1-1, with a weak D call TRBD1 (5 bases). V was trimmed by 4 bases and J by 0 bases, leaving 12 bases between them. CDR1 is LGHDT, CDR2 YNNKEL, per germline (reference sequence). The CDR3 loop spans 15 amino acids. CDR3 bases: TGTGCCAGCAGCCCACGACAGTTGATGAACACTGAAGCTTTCTTT. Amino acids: CASSPRQLMNTEAFF.

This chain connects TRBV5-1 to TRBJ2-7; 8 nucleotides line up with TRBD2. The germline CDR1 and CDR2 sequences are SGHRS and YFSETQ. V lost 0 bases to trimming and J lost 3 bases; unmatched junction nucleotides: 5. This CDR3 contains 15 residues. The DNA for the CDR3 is TGCGCCAGCAGCTTGGCCGGGGGGGCGAACTACGAGCAGTACTTC. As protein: CASSLAGGANYEQYF.

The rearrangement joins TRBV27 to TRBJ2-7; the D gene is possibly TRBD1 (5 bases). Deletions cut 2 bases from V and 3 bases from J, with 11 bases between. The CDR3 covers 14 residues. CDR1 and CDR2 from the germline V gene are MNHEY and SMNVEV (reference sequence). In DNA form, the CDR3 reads TGTGCCAGCAGTTTAAAAGGGGAAGTCTACGAGCAGTACTTC. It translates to CASSLKGEVYEQYF.

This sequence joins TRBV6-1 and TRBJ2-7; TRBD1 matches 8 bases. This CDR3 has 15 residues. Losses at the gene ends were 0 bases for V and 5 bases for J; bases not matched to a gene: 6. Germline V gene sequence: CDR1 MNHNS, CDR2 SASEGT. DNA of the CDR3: TGTGCCAGCAGTGAAGCATCCTGGGACAGGAACGAGCAGTACTTC. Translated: CASSEASWDRNEQYF.

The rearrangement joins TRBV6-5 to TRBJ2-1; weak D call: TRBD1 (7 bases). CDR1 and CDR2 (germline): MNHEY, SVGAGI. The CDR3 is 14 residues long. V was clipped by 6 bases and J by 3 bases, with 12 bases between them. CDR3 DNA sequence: TGTGCCAGCAGCTCGCAGGGGGGCTACAATGAGCAGTTCTTC. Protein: CASSSQGGYNEQFF.

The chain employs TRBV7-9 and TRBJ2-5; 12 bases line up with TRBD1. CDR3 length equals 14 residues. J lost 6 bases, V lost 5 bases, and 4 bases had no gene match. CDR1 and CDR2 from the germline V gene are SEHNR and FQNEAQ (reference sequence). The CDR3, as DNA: TGTGCCAGCAGCACGGGACAGGGGGCTAAGACCCAGTACTTC. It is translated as CASSTGQGAKTQYF.

This chain's CDR3 is CATSDLRGYFLIGDFADQICPQHF. The DNA of the CDR3 is TGTGCCACCAGTGACCTCAGGGGGTACTTTTTAATCGGAGATTTTGCAGATCAGATATGTCCCCAGCATTTT. The chain recombines TRBV24-1 with TRBJ1-5, with 7 nucleotides matching TRBD1. Unmatched junction bases numbered 39, after V lost 4 bases and J lost 10 bases. CDR3 length: 24 amino acids. Per the germline V gene, CDR1 is KGHDR and CDR2 is SFDVKD.

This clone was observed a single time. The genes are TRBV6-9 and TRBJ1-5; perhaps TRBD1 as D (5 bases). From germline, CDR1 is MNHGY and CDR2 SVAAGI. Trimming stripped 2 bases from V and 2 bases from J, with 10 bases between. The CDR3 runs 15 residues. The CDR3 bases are TGTGCCAGCAGTTATGGGGGGTCGGGCAATCAGCCCCAGCATTTT. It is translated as CASSYGGSGNQPQHF.

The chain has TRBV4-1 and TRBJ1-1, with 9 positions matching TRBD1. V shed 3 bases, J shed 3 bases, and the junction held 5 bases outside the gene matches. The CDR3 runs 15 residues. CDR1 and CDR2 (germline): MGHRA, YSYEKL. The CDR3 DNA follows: TGCGCCAGCAGCCACCTACAGGGGGCTGACACTGAAGCTTTCTTT. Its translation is CASSHLQGADTEAFF.

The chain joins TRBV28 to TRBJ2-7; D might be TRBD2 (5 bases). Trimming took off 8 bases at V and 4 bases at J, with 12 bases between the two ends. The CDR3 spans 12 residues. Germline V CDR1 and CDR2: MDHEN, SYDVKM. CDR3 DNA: TGTGCCAGCTCGGTCCGGAGGTACGAGCAGTACTTC. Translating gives CASSVRRYEQYF.

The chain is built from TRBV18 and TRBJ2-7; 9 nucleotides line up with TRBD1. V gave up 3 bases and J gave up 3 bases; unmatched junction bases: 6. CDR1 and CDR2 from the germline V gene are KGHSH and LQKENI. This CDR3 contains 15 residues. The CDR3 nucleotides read TGTGCCAGCTCACCGAGGGACAGGGCCAACTACGAGCAGTACTTC. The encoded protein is CASSPRDRANYEQYF.

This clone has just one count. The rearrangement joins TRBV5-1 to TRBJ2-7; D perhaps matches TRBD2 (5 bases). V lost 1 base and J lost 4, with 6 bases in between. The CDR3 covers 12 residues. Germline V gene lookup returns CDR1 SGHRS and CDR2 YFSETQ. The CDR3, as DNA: TGCGCCAGCAGCTTGACTAGGTACGAGCAGTACTTC. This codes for CASSLTRYEQYF. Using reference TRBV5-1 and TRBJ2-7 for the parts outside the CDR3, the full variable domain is KAGVTQTPRYLIKTRGQQVTLSCSPISGHRSVSWYQQTPGQGLQFLFEYFSETQRNKGNFPGRFSGRQFSNSRSEMNVSTLELGDSALYLCASSLTRYEQYFGPGTRLTVT.